Listed below are T cell receptor beta chains from one sample, sequenced in a study of blood T cell repertoires in COVID-19. The repertoire was sequenced with immunoSEQ multiplex PCR; TCRdb's copy has only in-frame clones and lacks some. In the table there are over 130,000 clones, 65% to 90% of which are singletons. The sample comprised peripheral blood. The receptor set was obtained from a man aged 50 to 59 with acute or convalescent COVID-19. Both conserved end residues are part of each CDR3. The order of the fields is CDR3 length, clone size, J gene, D gene, V gene, CDR3 protein, CDR3 DNA. D genes are given only for firm matches. Clone size is shown for a subset of rows, as once, few, many or a class of expanded clone.

length: 14; size: NA; J: TRBJ2-3; D: TRBD2; V: TRBV11-2; CDR3: CASSLGLGGDTQYF; DNA: TGTGCCAGCAGCCTGGGACTAGGAGGAGATACGCAGTATTTT
length: 15; size: NA; J: TRBJ2-1; D: TRBD2; V: TRBV18; CDR3: CASSATSGSGNEQFF; DNA: TGTGCCAGCTCAGCTACTAGCGGGAGCGGGAATGAGCAGTTCTTC
length: 14; size: NA; J: TRBJ2-7; D: TRBD2; V: TRBV6-5; CDR3: CASSYSTSGGEQYF; DNA: TGTGCCAGCAGTTACTCGACTAGCGGGGGCGAGCAGTACTTC
length: 11; size: NA; J: TRBJ2-1; D: NA; V: TRBV28; CDR3: CASSWGEEQFF; DNA: TGTGCCAGCAGTTGGGGGGAGGAGCAGTTCTTC
length: 15; size: NA; J: TRBJ2-7; D: NA; V: TRBV11-2; CDR3: CASSLDGRPLDEQYF; DNA: TGTGCCAGCAGCTTAGATGGGCGTCCCCTCGACGAGCAGTACTTC
length: 17; size: NA; J: TRBJ1-3; D: NA; V: TRBV7-6; CDR3: CASSLYAGARQGNTIYF; DNA: TGTGCCAGCAGCTTATATGCGGGGGCGCGTCAGGGAAACACCATATATTTT
length: 15; size: NA; J: TRBJ1-2; D: NA; V: TRBV27; CDR3: CASSLSWQGNYGYTF; DNA: TGTGCCAGCAGTTTATCTTGGCAGGGGAACTATGGCTACACCTTC
length: 15; size: NA; J: TRBJ1-5; D: NA; V: TRBV12-5; CDR3: CASGSLGRGDQPQHF; DNA: TGTGCTAGTGGTTCGTTAGGGCGGGGTGATCAGCCCCAGCATTTT
length: 16; size: large; J: TRBJ1-4; D: NA; V: TRBV28; CDR3: CASSLWTVATNEKLFF; DNA: TGTGCCAGCAGTTTATGGACAGTTGCAACTAATGAAAAACTGTTTTTT
length: 17; size: NA; J: TRBJ2-3; D: TRBD2; V: TRBV11-3; CDR3: CASSLDGGTSGRDTQYF; DNA: TGTGCCAGCAGCTTAGATGGGGGGACTAGCGGCAGAGATACGCAGTATTTT
length: 14; size: NA; J: TRBJ1-1; D: NA; V: TRBV10-3; CDR3: CAISESIQNTEAFF; DNA: TGTGCCATCAGTGAGTCCATCCAGAACACTGAAGCTTTCTTT
length: 17; size: NA; J: TRBJ2-2; D: TRBD1; V: TRBV27; CDR3: CANPPLGQGASTGELFF; DNA: TGTGCCAACCCCCCCCTCGGACAGGGGGCGTCGACCGGGGAGCTGTTTTTT
length: 14; size: few; J: TRBJ1-5; D: TRBD1; V: TRBV18; CDR3: CASSPGQGNQPQHF; DNA: TGTGCCAGCTCACCGGGACAGGGCAATCAGCCCCAGCATTTT
length: 12; size: NA; J: TRBJ1-1; D: NA; V: TRBV19; CDR3: CASRYRDTEAFF; DNA: TGTGCCAGTAGATACAGGGACACTGAAGCTTTCTTT
length: 13; size: NA; J: TRBJ1-2; D: NA; V: TRBV5-1; CDR3: CASSPQEHYGYTF; DNA: TGCGCCAGCAGCCCGCAGGAACACTATGGCTACACCTTC
length: 15; size: NA; J: TRBJ2-2; D: NA; V: TRBV7-8; CDR3: CASSLRVTATGELFF; DNA: TGTGCCAGCAGCTTACGGGTGACGGCGACCGGGGAGCTGTTTTTT
length: 16; size: NA; J: TRBJ2-1; D: TRBD2; V: TRBV3-1/TRBV3-2; CDR3: CASSHRSGGAYNEQFF; DNA: TGTGCCAGCAGCCATCGTAGCGGGGGGGCCTACAATGAGCAGTTCTTC
length: 13; size: NA; J: TRBJ1-2; D: NA; V: TRBV5-1; CDR3: CASTGANNYGYTF; DNA: TGCGCCAGCACAGGGGCCAATAACTATGGCTACACCTTC
length: 14; size: NA; J: TRBJ2-5; D: NA; V: TRBV9; CDR3: CASTPGGRVETQYF; DNA: TGTGCCAGCACCCCCGGGGGGCGAGTGGAGACCCAGTACTTC
length: 11; size: NA; J: TRBJ2-1; D: NA; V: TRBV14; CDR3: CASSWGVEQFF; DNA: TGTGCCAGCAGTTGGGGGGTTGAGCAGTTCTTC
length: 15; size: NA; J: TRBJ1-1; D: NA; V: TRBV7-8; CDR3: CASSLVLTSNTEAFF; DNA: TGTGCCAGCAGCTTAGTTTTGACATCGAACACTGAAGCTTTCTTT
length: 15; size: NA; J: TRBJ2-2; D: NA; V: TRBV7-6; CDR3: CASSFLVLNTGELFF; DNA: TGTGCCAGCAGCTTCTTAGTCCTGAACACCGGGGAGCTGTTTTTT